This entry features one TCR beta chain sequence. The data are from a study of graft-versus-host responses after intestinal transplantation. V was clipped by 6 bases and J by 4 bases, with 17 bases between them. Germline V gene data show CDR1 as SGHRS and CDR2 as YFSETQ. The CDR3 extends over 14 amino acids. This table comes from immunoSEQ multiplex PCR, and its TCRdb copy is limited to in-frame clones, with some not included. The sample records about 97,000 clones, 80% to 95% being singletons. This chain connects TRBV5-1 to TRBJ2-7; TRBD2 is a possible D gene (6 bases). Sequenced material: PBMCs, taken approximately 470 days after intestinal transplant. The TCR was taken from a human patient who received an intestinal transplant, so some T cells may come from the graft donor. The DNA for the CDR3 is TGCGCCAGCAATCTCCAGGGCCGGGGGTACGAGCAGTACTTC. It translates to CASNLQGRGYEQYF.